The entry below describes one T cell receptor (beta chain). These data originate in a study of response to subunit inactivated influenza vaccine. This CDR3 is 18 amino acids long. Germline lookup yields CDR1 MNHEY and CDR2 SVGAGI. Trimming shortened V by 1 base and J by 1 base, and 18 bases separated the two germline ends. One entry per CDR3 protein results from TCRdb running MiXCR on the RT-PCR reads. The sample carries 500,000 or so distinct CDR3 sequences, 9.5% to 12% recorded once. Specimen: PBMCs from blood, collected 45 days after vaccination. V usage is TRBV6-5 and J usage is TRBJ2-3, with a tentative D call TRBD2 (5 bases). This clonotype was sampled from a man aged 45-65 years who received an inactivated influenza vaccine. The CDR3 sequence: CASSYLAMGAWRTDTQYF. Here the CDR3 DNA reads TGTGCCAGCAGTTACTTAGCGATGGGAGCTTGGCGCACAGATACGCAGTATTTT.